Presented here are 24 T cell receptor beta chains from one specimen sequenced in a study of T cell responses to AZD1222 COVID-19 vaccine. Measured with immunoSEQ multiplex PCR; TCRdb has only the in-frame clones, and not every one. Of 110,000 or so clones detected, around nine tenths appear once; the ten largest clones hold 2.5%. The sequences come from peripheral blood, collected on day 0 of AZD1222 vaccination. The receptors originated from an adult in good health.

J is TRBJ2-3 and V is TRBV13, with 11 bases identical to TRBD2. Looked up from germline, CDR1 is PRHDT and CDR2 is FYEKMQ (reference sequence). This CDR3 comprises 16 residues. V dropped 5 bases and J dropped 4; count of bases not matched to a gene: 8. The CDR3 coding sequence is TGTGCCAGCAGCGTACGACTAGCGGGGTTGTCAGATACGCAGTATTTT. Translated: CASSVRLAGLSDTQYF.

This chain links TRBV28 with TRBJ1-4; unclear D gene. V was trimmed by 6 bases and J by 15 bases, leaving 14 bases between them. The CDR3 length is 11 residues. Germline CDR1 is MDHEN and CDR2 is SYDVKM. The CDR3, as DNA: TGTGCCAGCAGAGACTTCACGGAGGTGTTTTTT. Its protein is CASRDFTEVFF. Full variable domain (remainder filled in from reference TRBV28 and TRBJ1-4): DVKVTQSSRYLVKRTGEKVFLECVQDMDHENMFWYRQDPGLGLRLIYFSYDVKMKEKGDIPEGYSVSREKKERFSLILESASTNQTSMYLCASRDFTEVFFGSGTQLSVL.

The rearrangement uses TRBV28 and TRBJ2-2; maybe TRBD2 (6 bases). The length of the CDR3 is 15 residues. Germline V gene data show CDR1 as MDHEN and CDR2 as SYDVKM. V lost 6 bases, J lost 5 bases, and 16 bases lay in between. The CDR3 nucleotides read TGTGCCAGCAGCCGCCGGATCGGAGGGACCGGGGAGCTGTTTTTT. Its protein is CASSRRIGGTGELFF.

The chain joins TRBV29-1 to TRBJ1-3; D is uncertain. The V gene's germline CDR1 is SQVTM and CDR2 ANQGSEA. V lost 4 bases to trimming and J lost 8 bases, with 6 bases between them. This CDR3 has 10 amino acids. The CDR3 sequence: CSVGGDTIYF. The CDR3 DNA is TGCAGCGTTGGTGGGGACACCATATATTTT.

Concerning this clone: At one boundary the junction diverges from the germline segment, which might be a read error. J is TRBJ2-7 and V is TRBV7-9; 7 bases map to TRBD1. The CDR3 is 13 amino acids. Germline V gene data show CDR1 as SEHNR and CDR2 as FQNEAQ (reference sequence). CDR3 protein: CASSLSPRTGPDF. The CDR3 region has the DNA TGTGCCAGCAGCTTATCCCCTCGGACAGGACCCGACTTC.

V usage is TRBV7-9 and J usage is TRBJ2-1; no reliable D call. Germline V gene lookup returns CDR1 SEHNR and CDR2 FQNEAQ (reference sequence). The CDR3 is 11 residues long. Trimming stripped 3 bases from V and 6 bases from J, with 3 bases between. The chain's CDR3 is CASSFVNEQFF. Here the CDR3 DNA reads TGTGCCAGCAGCTTTGTCAATGAGCAGTTCTTC.

The genes are TRBV29-1 and TRBJ1-4; 9 bases agree with TRBD1. Trimming removed 6 bases from V and 8 bases from J; junction bases left unmatched: 10. Looked up from germline, CDR1 is SQVTM and CDR2 is ANQGSEA. The CDR3 totals 14 residues. The CDR3 sequence: CSVTNRGRGEKLFF. For the CDR3, the DNA is TGCAGCGTGACAAACAGGGGGCGCGGAGAAAAACTGTTTTTT. Looking up the rest from reference TRBV29-1 and TRBJ1-4 gives the full variable domain: SAVISQKPSRDICQRGTSLTIQCQVDSQVTMMFWYRQQPGQSLTLIATANQGSEATYESGFVIDKFPISRPNLTFSTLTVSNMSPEDSSIYLCSVTNRGRGEKLFFGSGTQLSVL.

This rearrangement joins TRBV19 to TRBJ1-2; the D is unclear. Germline-derived CDR1 and CDR2 are LNHDA and SQIVND (reference sequence). This CDR3 is 15 amino acids long. V was shortened by 1 base and J by 4 bases, with 13 bases between the two germline ends. CDR3 protein: CASSIVAGGRYGYTF. The CDR3 nucleotides are TGTGCCAGTAGTATAGTGGCAGGAGGTCGCTATGGCTACACCTTC.

V gene TRBV5-1 combines with J gene TRBJ2-1, with a weak D call TRBD2 (6 bases). V lost 0 bases and J 6 bases, leaving 13 bases between the germline ends. The CDR3 is made up of 15 amino acids. Germline values: CDR1 SGHRS, CDR2 YFSETQ. For the CDR3, the DNA is TGCGCCAGCAGCTTGGAGGGGACTCCTTTCAATGAGCAGTTCTTC. Its translation: CASSLEGTPFNEQFF.

This clone was seen a single time. This chain joins TRBV12-5 and TRBJ1-5; D ambiguous. The CDR3 consists of 14 residues. In germline, CDR1 is LGHNT, CDR2 FRNRAP. V was cut by 3 bases and J by 4 bases, with 10 bases left in between. CDR3 DNA sequence: TGTGCTAGTGGTTTAGGAGGTCTAAATCAGCCCCAGCATTTT. Translated, it gives CASGLGGLNQPQHF.

V is TRBV2 and J is TRBJ1-1; 9 bases are shared with TRBD1. Per germline, CDR1 SNHLY and CDR2 FYNNEI. This CDR3 region has 15 residues. V dropped 3 bases and J dropped 5; count of bases not matched to a gene: 7. The CDR3 nucleotides are TGTGCCAGCAGTGACTTGGGACAGGGAAATACTGAAGCTTTCTTT. It encodes CASSDLGQGNTEAFF.

The rearrangement joins TRBV7-9 to TRBJ1-5, with D perhaps matching TRBD1 (5 bases). The V gene lost 6 bases and the J gene lost 6 bases, with 12 bases spanning the gap. This CDR3 region has 13 residues. The germline V gene encodes CDR1 SEHNR and CDR2 FQNEAQ (reference sequence). As DNA, the CDR3 is TGTGCCAGCAGTGTAGAGGGACGTCAGCCCCAGCATTTT. Its protein is CASSVEGRQPQHF.

CDR3 nucleotide sequence: TGTGCCAGCAGTTTATGGACTAGCGGAACCTACGAGCAGTACTTC. This sequence encodes CASSLWTSGTYEQYF. The chain couples TRBV28 to TRBJ2-7, with 9 bases matching TRBD2. Germline V gene sequence: CDR1 MDHEN, CDR2 SYDVKM. J was trimmed by 2 bases and V by 0 bases; bases with no gene match: 2. The CDR3 sequence is 15 residues long. Using reference TRBV28 and TRBJ2-7 for the parts outside the CDR3, the full variable domain is DVKVTQSSRYLVKRTGEKVFLECVQDMDHENMFWYRQDPGLGLRLIYFSYDVKMKEKGDIPEGYSVSREKKERFSLILESASTNQTSMYLCASSLWTSGTYEQYFGPGTRLTVT.

The V gene is TRBV3-1 (or the pseudogene TRBV3-2), the J gene TRBJ1-6, with unresolved D. Deletions cut 0 bases from V and 8 bases from J, with 17 bases between. The germline V gene has CDR1 LGHDT and CDR2 YNNKEL (reference sequence). The CDR3 is 17 amino acids. As DNA, the CDR3 is TGTGCCAGCAGCCAAGATGTTATGGCAGAGTACGATTCACCCCTCCACTTT. Protein: CASSQDVMAEYDSPLHF.

The chain couples TRBV7-6 to TRBJ1-6; 11 nucleotides agree with TRBD1. This CDR3 region has 14 residues. Germline CDR1 SGHVS, CDR2 FNYEAQ. V shed 3 bases, J shed 8 bases, and the junction held 0 bases outside the gene matches. CDR3 sequence (DNA): TGTGCCAGCAGCTTGGGACAGGGGGATTCACCCCTCCACTTT. This encodes CASSLGQGDSPLHF.

This chain uses TRBV5-1 with TRBJ2-7, with 8 bases lining up with TRBD2. V shed 0 bases, J shed 6 bases, and the junction held 8 bases outside the gene matches. Per germline, CDR1 SGHRS and CDR2 YFSETQ. CDR3 length equals 15 residues. The CDR3, as DNA: TGCGCCAGCAGCTTGGATCTGGCGGGAGGATCCGAGCAGTACTTC. Encoded protein: CASSLDLAGGSEQYF. The whole variable domain, remainder taken from reference TRBV5-1 and TRBJ2-7, is KAGVTQTPRYLIKTRGQQVTLSCSPISGHRSVSWYQQTPGQGLQFLFEYFSETQRNKGNFPGRFSGRQFSNSRSEMNVSTLELGDSALYLCASSLDLAGGSEQYFGPGTRLTVT.

The chain has TRBV6-4 and TRBJ2-2; 7 nucleotides agree with TRBD2. CDR3 size: 12 residues. J was trimmed by 7 bases and V by 6 bases; bases with no gene match: 2. Germline lookup yields CDR1 MRHNA and CDR2 SNTAGT. The CDR3 region is CASRASGGELFF. Written as DNA, the CDR3 is TGTGCCAGCAGGGCTAGCGGCGGGGAGCTGTTTTTT.

This clone was seen just once. The chain combines TRBV12-2 with TRBJ2-2; the table names TRBD2, a call not compared with the DNA. TRBV12-2 is annotated as a pseudogene. The CDR3 is 17 amino acids. The DNA for the CDR3 is TGTGCAAGTCTCACTCAGCGGGAGGGCCAAAGGACCGGGGAGCTGTTTTTT. Protein sequence: CASLTQREGQRTGELFF.

V gene TRBV6-1 combines with J gene TRBJ2-1; 11 nucleotides align to TRBD2. J was trimmed by 0 bases and V by 2 bases; bases with no gene match: 9. From germline, CDR1 is MNHNS and CDR2 SASEGT. CDR3 length equals 19 residues. This chain's CDR3 is CASSERTSGGLSSYNEQFF. CDR3 DNA sequence: TGTGCCAGCAGTGAAAGAACTAGCGGGGGATTAAGCTCCTACAATGAGCAGTTCTTC.

This chain links TRBV5-6 with TRBJ1-2, with 8 bases identical to TRBD1. The germline CDR1 and CDR2 sequences are SGHDT and YYEEEE. This CDR3 is built from 13 residues. V was clipped by 2 bases and J by 7 bases; unmatched bases: 4. CDR3 in amino acids: CASSLRQGSGYTF. The CDR3 coding sequence is TGTGCCAGCAGCTTAAGACAGGGGAGTGGCTACACCTTC.

The chain employs TRBV4-3 and TRBJ2-1, with 8 bases aligning to TRBD2. CDR1 is LGHNA, CDR2 YSLEER, per germline. V lost 1 base to trimming and J lost 2 bases; unmatched junction nucleotides: 7. CDR3 length: 17 residues. The CDR3 sequence: CASSQGKRENAYNEQFF. CDR3 bases: TGCGCCAGCAGCCAAGGGAAGCGGGAGAACGCCTACAATGAGCAGTTCTTC.

The CDR3 region is CASSQTSGNTIYF. The CDR3 coding sequence is TGTGCCAGCAGCCAGACCTCTGGAAACACCATATATTTT. The chain recombines TRBV3-1 (or the pseudogene TRBV3-2) with TRBJ1-3; D unclear. The CDR3 loop spans 13 amino acids. The germline V gene encodes CDR1 LGHDT and CDR2 YNNKEL (reference sequence). The germline V and J ends were trimmed by 3 bases and 0 bases, with 3 bases remaining between them.

Of note for this clone: The same CDR3 also results from other DNA sequences found in this sample. The chain has TRBV19 and TRBJ2-7, with 10 bases matching TRBD2. This CDR3 has 14 amino acids. V trimming: 6 bases; J trimming: 2 bases; junction bases outside the gene matches: 4. Germline CDR1 reads LNHDA; CDR2 reads SQIVND (reference sequence). The CDR3 region is CASSPGLAAYEQYF. Here the CDR3 DNA reads TGTGCCAGTAGCCCCGGACTAGCGGCCTACGAGCAGTACTTC.

The chain has TRBV25-1 and TRBJ1-4, with 9 bases lining up with TRBD1. Germline CDR1 MGHDK, CDR2 SYGVNS. Trimming removed 3 bases from V and 6 bases from J; junction bases left unmatched: 5. The CDR3 loop spans 15 amino acids. CDR3 sequence (DNA): TGTGCCAGCAGTGACTCTCGGACAGGGGATGAAAAACTGTTTTTT. Residues: CASSDSRTGDEKLFF.